This TCR beta chain was documented in a study of response to subunit inactivated influenza vaccine. This clonotype was seen only a few times. V gave up 6 bases and J gave up 7 bases, with 16 bases separating them. Per germline, CDR1 SEHNR and CDR2 FQNEAQ (reference sequence). CDR3 size: 13 residues. From the RT-PCR reads, TCRdb called clonotypes with MiXCR, one entry per CDR3 protein. The repertoire holds about 830,000 distinct CDR3 sequences, with approximately 17% as singletons. This specimen was PBMCs from blood, taken about 5 days after vaccination. The chain combines TRBV7-9 with TRBJ2-7; a weak D match, TRBD2 (6 bases). The receptor was isolated from a man between 45 and 60 years old who received an inactivated influenza vaccine. The CDR3 protein is CASRGGPAEEQYF. As DNA, the CDR3 is TGTGCCAGCAGGGGGGGACCGGCGGAGGAGCAGTACTTC.